One sample yielded the 7 T cell receptor beta chains listed below, sequenced in a study of blood T cell repertoires in COVID-19. The method was immunoSEQ multiplex PCR; TCRdb's version includes in-frame clones alone and lacks a portion of them. This sample has 250,000 to 400,000 clones, with roughly nine tenths found just once. Sequences were obtained from peripheral blood. The receptors were sampled from a woman in her 30s with COVID-19, enrolled during active disease.

V is TRBV7-8 and J is TRBJ1-1; D unresolved. The V gene's germline CDR1 is SGHVS and CDR2 FQNEAQ. This CDR3 is 14 amino acids long. V was shortened by 2 bases and J by 0 bases, with 7 bases between the two germline ends. The CDR3 nucleotides are TGTGCCAGCAGCTTACGGTCGATGAACACTGAAGCTTTCTTT. It is translated as CASSLRSMNTEAFF.

The rearrangement joins TRBV2 to TRBJ1-1; D gene ambiguous. CDR1 is SNHLY, CDR2 FYNNEI, per germline. V shed 1 base and J shed 8 bases, with 8 bases lying between them. The CDR3 is 12 residues long. CDR3 loop: CASSEEETEAFF. CDR3 DNA: TGTGCCAGCAGTGAAGAGGAGACGGAAGCTTTCTTT.

This clone has just one count. The chain links TRBV7-9 to TRBJ1-3; D not certain. The CDR3 sequence is 14 residues long. Germline CDR1 SEHNR, CDR2 FQNEAQ (reference sequence). Trimming left V 8 bases short and J 1 base short, with 12 bases between. For the CDR3, the DNA is TGTGCCAGCCCTGACGGGTCATCTGGAAACACCATATATTTT. Amino acid sequence: CASPDGSSGNTIYF.

The rearrangement links TRBV18 to TRBJ1-1; 9 bases align to TRBD1. Germline V CDR1 and CDR2: KGHSH, LQKENI. The CDR3 runs 14 residues. Trimming took 4 bases from V and 4 from J; bases not matched to a gene: 4. The CDR3 nucleotides read TGTGCCAGCTCACAGGACAGGGGTGGCACTGAAGCTTTCTTT. Its protein product is CASSQDRGGTEAFF.

The DNA of the CDR3 is TGCAGTGCTAGTGGGGCCGGAGGGGTCATGGAGACCCAGTACTTC. It translates to CSASGAGGVMETQYF. The V call is TRBV20-1, the J call TRBJ2-5; perhaps TRBD2 as D (6 bases). The CDR3 spans 15 residues. Germline V lookup: CDR1 DFQATT, CDR2 SNEGSKA (reference sequence). V lost 3 bases to trimming and J lost 5 bases, with 19 bases between them.

The CDR3 nucleotides read TGTGCCAGCAGACCTGGGACAGGGGGTACGGGGACTGAAGCTTTCTTT. Translation gives CASRPGTGGTGTEAFF. This sequence joins TRBV6-6 and TRBJ1-1; TRBD1 agrees at 11 bases. Germline V gives CDR1 MNHNY, CDR2 SVGAGI (reference sequence). Trimming cost V 6 bases and J 5 bases; bases outside gene matches: 11. CDR3 length equals 16 residues.

This chain joins TRBV11-2 and TRBJ1-4, with D maybe TRBD1 (6 bases). This CDR3 is 13 amino acids long. In germline, CDR1 is SGHAT, CDR2 FQNNGV. Trimming stripped 3 bases from V and 7 bases from J, with 9 bases between. Here the CDR3 DNA reads TGTGCCAGCAGCTTCAACAGGGTTGAAAAACTGTTTTTT. Translated: CASSFNRVEKLFF.